The sequence of this T cell receptor beta chain was determined in a study of brain T cells in children with intractable seizures. The study, taken as a whole, reports: Patients' HCMV serostatus was unknown; virus specificity rests on CDR3 similarity alone. Pre- and post-surgery blood differed in depth, so pre-surgery absences may be undersampling.

Sequencing was performed with immunoSEQ multiplex PCR; in TCRdb, only in-frame clones are kept and a portion is missing. The data contain fewer than 50,000 clones, 75% to 95% of them singletons. Notes on this clone: Its antigen is unknown.

Germline V gene data show CDR1 as SGHTS and CDR2 as YDEGEE. This CDR3 contains 14 residues. V lost 5 bases and J lost 3, with 14 bases in between. This sequence was found in a girl aged 2 to 9 with tuberous sclerosis and intractable seizures. The rearrangement links TRBV5-8 to TRBJ2-5; perhaps TRBD2 as D (6 bases). Sequenced material: peripheral blood, taken at surgery. The CDR3 sequence is CASRRGVLEETQYF. The CDR3 nucleotides are TGTGCCAGCAGGCGGGGAGTACTGGAAGAGACCCAGTACTTC.